These 3 T cell receptor beta chains share one sample of origin, sequenced in a study of shared clonotypes between healthy human individuals (dated by TCRdb to 2020 to 2021). The library was made by the immunoSEQ multiplex PCR assay. Drawn from immuneACCESS, this table holds only the in-frame rearrangements with V and J called that TCRdb kept. Clones are partly lost; checked studies trace under half to an unresolved V gene and leave the rest unexplained. This sample has 650,000 to 750,000 clones in its table, and about two thirds of those were observed once. The ten most abundant clones make up roughly 1.8% of the sample. Sequencing used memory CD4+ T cells sorted from blood. The cell subset or site label, as the study defines it: CD45RA-negative fraction. The origin of the receptors is a woman aged 25 to 39 in good health.

The J gene is TRBJ2-3, the V gene TRBV9; 9 bases fit TRBD2. The ends lost 0 bases at V and 0 bases at J; junction bases unmatched: 2. CDR3 length equals 16 residues. Germline CDR1 reads SGDLS; CDR2 reads YYNGEE. Here the CDR3 DNA reads TGTGCCAGCAGCGTAGTGACTAGCGGTAGCACAGATACGCAGTATTTT. This codes for CASSVVTSGSTDTQYF. The entire variable domain, with the rest obtained from reference TRBV9 and TRBJ2-3, is as follows: DSGVTQTPKHLITATGQRVTLRCSPRSGDLSVYWYQQSLDQGLQFLIQYYNGEERAKGNILERFSAQQFPDLHSELNLSSLELGDSALYFCASSVVTSGSTDTQYFGPGTRLTVL.

This CDR3 reads CASSALQDTQYF. CDR3 sequence (DNA): TGTGCCAGCAGCGCCTTACAAGATACGCAGTATTTT. This rearrangement joins TRBV9 to TRBJ2-3; no reliable D call. The CDR3 is 12 amino acids. The V end lost 3 bases, the J end lost 5 bases, and 7 bases lay between the germline ends. Germline V gene sequence: CDR1 SGDLS, CDR2 YYNGEE.

The chain has TRBV6-1 and TRBJ2-7; TRBD1 agrees at 10 bases. Germline CDR1 and CDR2: MNHNS and SASEGT. Trimming took 6 bases from V and 3 from J; bases not matched to a gene: 5. The CDR3 has 14 amino acids. As DNA, the CDR3 is TGTGCCAGCAGCCCGACAGGGGGCGGCTACGAGCAGTACTTC. It yields the protein CASSPTGGGYEQYF.